The rows below give T cell receptor beta chains drawn from one sample of a study of blood T cells in healthy people across ages. A single record per CDR3 protein comes from TCRdb applying MiXCR to the 5' RACE reads. The sample contains about 650,000 distinct CDR3 sequences, 32% of which appear only once. Input material: blood. Source of these receptors: a woman of 80 years or more in good health. CDR3s include the opening cysteine and the closing phenylalanine or tryptophan. Fields, in order: D gene, J gene, V gene, clone size, CDR3 protein, CDR3 DNA. D genes are given only for firm matches. Clone size is given for some rows only: seen once, a few or many times, or a class if the clone is expanded.

-,TRBJ2-1,TRBV6-5,-,CASSYSGGTVQETQFF,TGTGCCAGCAGTTACTCGGGCGGGACAGTCCAAGAGACCCAGTTCTTC
TRBD2,TRBJ2-1,TRBV5-1,many,CASTLAGGLGNEQFF,TGCGCCAGCACCCTGGCGGGGGGGCTAGGCAATGAGCAGTTCTTC
TRBD2,TRBJ2-3,TRBV7-2,-,CASSLVSGRAETHTQYF,TGTGCCAGCAGCTTAGTTAGCGGGAGGGCCGAAACTCATACGCAGTATTTT
-,TRBJ1-2,TRBV11-1,-,CASSLSGYDYTF,TGTGCCAGCAGCTTAAGCGGCTATGACTACACCTTC
-,TRBJ2-7,TRBV29-1,many,CSAKDTSYEQYF,TGCAGCGCCAAGGACACCTCCTACGAGCAGTACTTC
-,TRBJ2-7,TRBV20-1,-,CSALRTYEQYF,TGCAGTGCCCTACGGACCTACGAGCAGTACTTC
TRBD1,TRBJ2-3,TRBV5-1,-,CASSLDRGQRTDTQYF,TGCGCCAGCAGCTTGGACAGGGGCCAAAGAACAGATACGCAGTATTTT
-,TRBJ2-7,TRBV6-1,many,CASSEPRGYEQYF,TGTGCCAGCAGTGAGCCCAGGGGCTACGAGCAGTACTTC
TRBD1,TRBJ1-1,TRBV10-3,-,CAITRTGCTEAFF,TGTGCCATCACTAGGACAGGGTGCACTGAAGCTTTCTTT
TRBD1,TRBJ1-2,TRBV29-1,many,CSVVRAQGAGGYTF,TGCAGCGTTGTAAGGGCACAGGGGGCTGGTGGCTACACCTTC
-,TRBJ1-6,TRBV6-2/TRBV6-3,-,CASSYSTGTDNYYNSPLHF,TGTGCCAGCAGTTACTCCACAGGGACGGACAACTACTATAATTCACCCCTCCACTTT
TRBD2,TRBJ2-5,TRBV7-2,-,CASSLEAAGGREQYF,TGTGCCAGCAGCTTAGAAGCAGCGGGAGGAAGGGAGCAGTACTTC